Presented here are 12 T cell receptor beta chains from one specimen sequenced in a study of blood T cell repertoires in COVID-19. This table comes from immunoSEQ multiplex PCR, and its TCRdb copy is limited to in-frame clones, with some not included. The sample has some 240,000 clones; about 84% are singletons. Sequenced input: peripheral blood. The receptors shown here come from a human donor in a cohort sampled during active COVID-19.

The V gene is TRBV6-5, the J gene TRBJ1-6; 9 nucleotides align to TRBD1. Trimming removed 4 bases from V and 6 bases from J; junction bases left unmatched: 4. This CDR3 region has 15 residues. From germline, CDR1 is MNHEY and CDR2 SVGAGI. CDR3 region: CASSLGQGGNSPLHF. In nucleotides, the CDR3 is TGTGCCAGCAGTTTGGGACAGGGTGGTAATTCACCCCTCCACTTT.

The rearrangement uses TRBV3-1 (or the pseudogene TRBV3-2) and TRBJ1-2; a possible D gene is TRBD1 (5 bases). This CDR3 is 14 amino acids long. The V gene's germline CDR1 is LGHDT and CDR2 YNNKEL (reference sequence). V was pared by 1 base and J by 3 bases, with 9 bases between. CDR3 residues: CASSQGQSYYGYTF. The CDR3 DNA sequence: TGTGCCAGCAGCCAAGGACAGTCTTACTATGGCTACACCTTC.

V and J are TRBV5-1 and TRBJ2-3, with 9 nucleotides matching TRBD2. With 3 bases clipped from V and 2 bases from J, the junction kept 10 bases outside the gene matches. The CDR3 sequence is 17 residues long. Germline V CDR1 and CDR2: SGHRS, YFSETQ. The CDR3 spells CASSSAGGRELTDTQYF. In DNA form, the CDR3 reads TGCGCCAGCAGCTCCGCGGGGGGGAGGGAGCTCACAGATACGCAGTATTTT.

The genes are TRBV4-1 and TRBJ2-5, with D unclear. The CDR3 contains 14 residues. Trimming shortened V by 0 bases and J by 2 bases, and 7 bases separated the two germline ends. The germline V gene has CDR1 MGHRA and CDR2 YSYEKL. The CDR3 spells CASSQDNIQETQYF. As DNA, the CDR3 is TGCGCCAGCAGCCAAGACAACATTCAAGAGACCCAGTACTTC.

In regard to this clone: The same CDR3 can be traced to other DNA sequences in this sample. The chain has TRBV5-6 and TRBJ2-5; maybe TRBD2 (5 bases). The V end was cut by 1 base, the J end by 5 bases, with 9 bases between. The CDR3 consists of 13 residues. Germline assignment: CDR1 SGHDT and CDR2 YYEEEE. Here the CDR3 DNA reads TGTGCCAGCAGCTTGAGGTCGGGGGAGACCCAGTACTTC. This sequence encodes CASSLRSGETQYF.

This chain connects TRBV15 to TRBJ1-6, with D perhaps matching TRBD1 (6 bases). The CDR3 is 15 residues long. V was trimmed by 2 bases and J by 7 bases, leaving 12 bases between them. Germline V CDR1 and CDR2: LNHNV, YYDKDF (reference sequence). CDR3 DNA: TGTGCCACCAGCAGATCAGACAGGAGAAATTCACCCCTCCACTTT. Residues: CATSRSDRRNSPLHF.

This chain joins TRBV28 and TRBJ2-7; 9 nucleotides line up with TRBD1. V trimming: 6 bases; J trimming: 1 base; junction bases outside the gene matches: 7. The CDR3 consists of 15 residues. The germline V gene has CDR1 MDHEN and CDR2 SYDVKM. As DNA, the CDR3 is TGTGCCAGCAGCCGGGACAGGGTGGCTTCCTACGAGCAGTACTTC. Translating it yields CASSRDRVASYEQYF.

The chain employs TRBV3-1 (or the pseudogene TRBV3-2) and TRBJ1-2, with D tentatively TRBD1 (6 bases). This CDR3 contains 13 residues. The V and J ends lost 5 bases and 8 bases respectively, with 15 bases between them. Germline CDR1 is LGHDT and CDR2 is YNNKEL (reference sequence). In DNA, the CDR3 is TGTGCCAGCAGCAACGCCGGGGGGCGCGGCTACACCTTC. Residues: CASSNAGGRGYTF.

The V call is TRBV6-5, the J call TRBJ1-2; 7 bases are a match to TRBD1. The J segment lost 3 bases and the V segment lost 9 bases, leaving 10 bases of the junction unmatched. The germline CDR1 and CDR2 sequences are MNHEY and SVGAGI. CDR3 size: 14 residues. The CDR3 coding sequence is TGTGCCAGTCAACGAGTTGGGACAGACTATGGCTACACCTTC. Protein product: CASQRVGTDYGYTF.

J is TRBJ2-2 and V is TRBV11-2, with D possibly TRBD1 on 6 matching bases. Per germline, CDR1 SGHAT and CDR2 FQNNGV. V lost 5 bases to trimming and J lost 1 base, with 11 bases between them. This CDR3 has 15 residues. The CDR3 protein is CASSPDRLNTGELFF. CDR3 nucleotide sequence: TGTGCCAGCAGCCCCGACAGGTTGAACACCGGGGAGCTGTTTTTT.

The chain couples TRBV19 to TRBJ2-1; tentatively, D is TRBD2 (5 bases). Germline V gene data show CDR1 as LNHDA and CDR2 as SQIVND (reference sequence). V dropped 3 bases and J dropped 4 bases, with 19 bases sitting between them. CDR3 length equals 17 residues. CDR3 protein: CASSMGRHQFNYNEQFF. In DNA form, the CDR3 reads TGTGCCAGTAGTATGGGGAGACATCAGTTTAATTACAATGAGCAGTTCTTC.

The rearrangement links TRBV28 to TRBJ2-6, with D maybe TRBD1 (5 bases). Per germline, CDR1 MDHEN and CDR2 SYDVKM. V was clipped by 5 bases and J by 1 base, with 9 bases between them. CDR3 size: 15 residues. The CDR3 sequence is CASSPTGSGANVLTF. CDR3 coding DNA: TGTGCCAGCAGTCCCACAGGTTCTGGGGCCAACGTCCTGACTTTC.